Each of the 11 T cell receptor beta chains below was sequenced from the same sample in a study of graft-versus-host responses after intestinal transplantation. Their antigens remain unidentified. Produced via immunoSEQ multiplex PCR; TCRdb's table is partial and in-frame only. The sample has around 110,000 clones, roughly nine tenths seen once. The source material was unstimulated CD4+ T cells sorted from spleen or lymph node cells, sampled before intestinal transplant. These receptors were collected from a human donor who received an intestinal transplant.

This clone has more than one count but fewer than ten. The V call is TRBV7-9, the J call TRBJ2-7; D ambiguous. The germline V gene encodes CDR1 SEHNR and CDR2 FQNEAQ (reference sequence). This CDR3 spans 13 amino acids. Trimming left V 3 bases short and J 5 bases short, with 11 bases between. CDR3 sequence reads: CASSFYSLDEQYF. The CDR3 DNA reads as TGTGCCAGCAGCTTCTACAGTTTGGACGAGCAGTACTTC. The whole variable domain, remainder taken from reference TRBV7-9 and TRBJ2-7, is DTGVSQNPRHKITKRGQNVTFRCDPISEHNRLYWYRQTLGQGPEFLTYFQNEAQLEKSRLLSDRFSAERPKGSFSTLEIQRTEQGDSAMYLCASSFYSLDEQYFGPGTRLTVT.

The chain joins TRBV5-4 to TRBJ2-7, with D perhaps matching TRBD1 (5 bases). This CDR3 has 14 residues. The germline V gene has CDR1 SGHNT and CDR2 YYREEE (reference sequence). The ends were cut back, 1 base at V and 4 bases at J, with 12 bases in the middle. CDR3 bases: TGTGCCAGCAGCTTGATTGGAAGACAGTACGAGCAGTACTTC. Amino acids: CASSLIGRQYEQYF.

The rearrangement links TRBV9 to TRBJ2-3; 7 bases align to TRBD2. Germline loops: CDR1 SGDLS, CDR2 YYNGEE. The CDR3 runs to 14 residues. With V trimmed by 0 bases and J by 5 bases, 3 bases remained unmatched. The CDR3 loop reads CASSVGTSEDTQYF. Written as DNA, the CDR3 is TGTGCCAGCAGCGTAGGTACTAGCGAAGATACGCAGTATTTT.

The chain has TRBV6-1 and TRBJ2-5; TRBD1 agrees at 9 bases. Per germline, CDR1 MNHNS and CDR2 SASEGT. The V segment lost 4 bases and the J segment 5 bases; nucleotides outside the gene matches: 5. The CDR3 contains 14 residues. CDR3 bases: TGTGCCAGCAGTGGCACAGGGGGCCTGGAGACCCAGTACTTC. Translation gives CASSGTGGLETQYF.

V is TRBV9 and J is TRBJ2-2; D is perhaps TRBD2 (7 bases). The CDR3 totals 17 residues. Germline V lookup: CDR1 SGDLS, CDR2 YYNGEE. Trimming shortened V by 3 bases and J by 2 bases, and 17 bases separated the two germline ends. CDR3 sequence (DNA): TGTGCCAGCAGCGCGCCAAGGGGGGGTGGTAACACCGGGGAGCTGTTTTTT. Its protein is CASSAPRGGGNTGELFF.

The V call is TRBV18, the J call TRBJ2-3; no firm D call. The CDR3 runs 13 residues. The germline V gene encodes CDR1 KGHSH and CDR2 LQKENI. Trimming shortened V by 2 bases and J by 6 bases, and 9 bases separated the two germline ends. CDR3 bases: TGTGCCAGCTCACCATATGTTTCGGATACGCAGTATTTT. This gives the protein CASSPYVSDTQYF.

The chain carries TRBV27 and TRBJ2-7, with 9 bases aligning to TRBD1. The junction had 12 bases not matched to a gene; V was cut back by 6 bases and J by 3 bases. Germline V gene lookup returns CDR1 MNHEY and CDR2 SMNVEV (reference sequence). The CDR3 loop spans 16 amino acids. The CDR3 protein is CASSQLTRDRDYEQYF. CDR3 in DNA: TGTGCCAGCAGCCAATTGACCCGGGACAGGGACTACGAGCAGTACTTC.

This chain joins TRBV28 and TRBJ2-7, with D possibly matching TRBD2 (6 bases). The CDR3 totals 14 residues. V was shortened by 2 bases and J by 2 bases, with 10 bases between the two germline ends. From germline, CDR1 is MDHEN and CDR2 SYDVKM. CDR3 in DNA: TGTGCCAGCAGTTTAGGCGGGGTACCCTACGAGCAGTACTTC. This translates into CASSLGGVPYEQYF.

This chain connects TRBV2 to TRBJ2-2, with TRBD2 identical over 7 bases. This CDR3 is 16 amino acids long. The V and J ends lost 0 bases and 9 bases, in that order; junction bases with no gene match: 10. Germline CDR1 reads SNHLY; CDR2 reads FYNNEI. CDR3 sequence reads: CASSEASASGRRELFF. DNA of the CDR3: TGTGCCAGCAGTGAAGCGTCGGCTAGCGGCCGGCGGGAGCTGTTTTTT.

The chain uses TRBV7-6 and TRBJ1-1; tentative D call: TRBD1 (5 bases). V dropped 5 bases and J dropped 3 bases, with 13 bases sitting between them. Looked up from germline, CDR1 is SGHVS and CDR2 is FNYEAQ. This CDR3 is built from 14 residues. Here the CDR3 reads CASSRAPGDTEAFF. As DNA, the CDR3 is TGTGCCAGCAGCCGAGCACCGGGGGACACTGAAGCTTTCTTT.

The chain uses TRBV12-5 and TRBJ1-3; perhaps TRBD1 as D (5 bases). The V gene's germline CDR1 is LGHNT and CDR2 FRNRAP. Trimming cost V 5 bases and J 0 bases, with 14 bases left between them. This CDR3 comprises 16 residues. CDR3 DNA sequence: TGTGCTAGTGGTACCCAAGCGGGGACCTCTGGAAACACCATATATTTT. Protein sequence: CASGTQAGTSGNTIYF.